What follows are 26 T cell receptor beta chains derived from one specimen sequenced in a study of tumor-infiltrating lymphocytes in primary liver carcinoma. The input was about 490 ng total RNA; TCR beta cDNA was made from it with a constant-region primer. Modified slightly, ARM-PCR produced TCR beta libraries over three nested multiplex PCR rounds. Two initial PCR rounds of about 10 cycles each paired TRBV1-TRBV30 forward primers with a C-beta reverse primer. TCRdb analysed the multiplex PCR reads with MiXCR anew, one entry per CDR3 protein. The sample consists of fewer than 400,000 distinct CDR3 sequences, over 55% of them appearing once. For blood RNA, unsorted whole blood served as the source, and germline DNA was extracted too. Sequencing was performed on peripheral blood. These receptors originate from a man aged 40-55 years with primary liver carcinoma and hepatitis B virus infection.

The chain employs TRBV11-2 and TRBJ2-2; TRBD1 matches at 8 bases. Per germline, CDR1 SGHAT and CDR2 FQNNGV. This CDR3 region has 17 residues. The CDR3 coding sequence is TGTGTTAGCAGCTTTGGACAGGGAGGACCTCGGGCCGGGGAGCTGTTTTTT. This codes for CVSSFGQGGPRAGELFF.

A note on this clonotype: An end of the junction does not agree with germline; a read error may underlie this. V and J are TRBV6-2 or TRBV6-3 and TRBJ2-5, with D perhaps given as TRBD1 or TRBD2 (6 bases each). Germline-derived CDR1 and CDR2 are MNHEY and SVGEGT. This CDR3 contains 16 residues. The CDR3 bases are TGTACCAGCAGTTACGGGGGCAGGCTAAACCAAGAGACCCAGTACTTC. Protein product: CTSSYGGRLNQETQYF.

This clonotype was seen more than once but under ten times. The chain employs TRBV5-1 and TRBJ1-1; 8 bases map to TRBD1. The CDR3 has 14 amino acids. In germline, CDR1 is SGHRS, CDR2 YFSETQ. V shed 0 bases and J 5 bases; nucleotides not matched to a gene: 3. The CDR3 nucleotides read TGCGCCAGCAGCTTGGGACAGGGGCGGACTGAAGCTTTCTTT. It encodes CASSLGQGRTEAFF.

The chain is built from TRBV12-3 or TRBV12-4 and TRBJ2-2; D tentatively reads TRBD1 or TRBD2 (5 bases each). The V and J ends lost 6 bases and 4 bases respectively, with 12 bases between them. The CDR3 is 14 residues long. The CDR3 spells CASSIGTGTGELFF. For the CDR3, the DNA is TGTGCCAGCAGCATAGGGACCGGCACCGGGGAGCTGTTTTTT.

This clonotype was detected only once. With a much larger clone just one base away, this may be a read error. This chain links TRBV6-1 with TRBJ2-3; D is unresolved. Per germline, CDR1 MNHNS and CDR2 SASEGT. Trimming removed 1 base from V and 14 bases from J, with 7 bases in between. There are 10 residues in the CDR3. The CDR3 DNA follows: TGTGCCAGCAGTGAAGACCTGCTGTATTTT. The encoded protein is CASSEDLLYF.

This clonotype has at least ten counts. The genes are TRBV29-1 and TRBJ1-1; D unresolved. Germline V lookup: CDR1 SQVTM, CDR2 ANQGSEA. The CDR3 is 13 residues long. Trimming pared 0 bases from V and 5 bases from J, leaving 10 bases between. CDR3 sequence reads: CSVEDGDMTEAFF. As DNA, the CDR3 is TGCAGCGTTGAAGACGGTGATATGACTGAAGCTTTCTTT.

This clonotype came up a few times. The CDR3 reads CASSLRLLPGEQYF. CDR3 nucleotide sequence: TGTGCCAGCAGCTTGCGACTCCTACCGGGAGAGCAGTACTTC. The chain combines TRBV5-6 with TRBJ2-7, with D possibly TRBD2 on 5 matching bases. The CDR3 has 14 residues. Germline V gene data show CDR1 as SGHDT and CDR2 as YYEEEE. Between the trimmed V and J ends, which lost 1 base and 7 bases, there was a span of 15 bases.

As for this clonotype: The CDR3 end shows no conserved phenylalanine or tryptophan, and so a read error is likely. The chain links TRBV4-1 to TRBJ2-7, with a possible D match to TRBD1 (6 bases). V was clipped by 3 bases and J by 3 bases, with 15 bases between them. The CDR3 covers 15 residues. Germline CDR1 and CDR2: MGHRA and YSYEKL. The CDR3 region is CASSQWGHLDYEQYI. In nucleotides, the CDR3 is TGCGCCAGCAGCCAGTGGGGACATTTGGACTACGAGCAGTACATC.

As to this clonotype: It may be a read error: a sequence one base away is much more abundant. The rearrangement uses TRBV6-6 and TRBJ1-1; the D gene is possibly TRBD1 (6 bases). Germline-derived CDR1 and CDR2 are MNHNY and SVGAGI (reference sequence). This CDR3 has 12 amino acids. The ends were cut back, 7 bases at V and 11 bases at J, with 17 bases in the middle. The DNA for the CDR3 is TGTGCCAGCATCGGACAGTGGGCTCGGGCTTTCTTT. As protein: CASIGQWARAFF.

With respect to this clonotype: At one of its ends the junction is not consistent with the germline gene, which may arise from a read error. The rearrangement uses TRBV5-4 and TRBJ1-3, with D maybe TRBD1 (5 bases). The germline CDR1 and CDR2 sequences are SGHNT and YYREEE (reference sequence). CDR3 length: 15 amino acids. The CDR3 region is CANSLGGGSGNTIYF. The CDR3 DNA is TGTGCCAACAGCTTGGGGGGAGGCTCTGGAAACACCATATATTTT.

About this clonotype itself: A much larger clone differs by one base, so this may be a read error. The chain carries TRBV11-2 and TRBJ2-3; 10 nucleotides line up with TRBD2. The CDR3 covers 18 residues. Germline V gene sequence: CDR1 SGHAT, CDR2 FQNNGV. CDR3 coding DNA: TGTGCCAGCAGCTCCTTGGGGCTAGCGGGAGCTAGCCCAGATACGCAGTGTTTT. It codes for CASSSLGLAGASPDTQCF.

The DNA for the CDR3 is TGCGCCAGCAGCTTGGCTGTGGGAGAGGGAGTTGAGACCCAGTACTTC. Amino acid sequence: CASSLAVGEGVETQYF. The chain has TRBV5-1 and TRBJ2-5; TRBD2 is a possible D gene (5 bases). The ends were cut back, 0 bases at V and 5 bases at J, with 17 bases in the middle. Germline V gene sequence: CDR1 SGHRS, CDR2 YFSETQ. CDR3 length equals 16 residues.

The sample holds a few counts of this clonotype. V gene TRBV30 combines with J gene TRBJ2-4; D unclear. Germline V CDR1 and CDR2: GTSNPN, SVGIG (reference sequence). V was shortened by 8 bases and J by 8 bases, with 19 bases between the two germline ends. The CDR3 loop spans 13 amino acids. CDR3 sequence: CALLDPVFYIQYF. CDR3 coding DNA: TGTGCCCTGTTGGACCCGGTGTTTTACATTCAGTACTTC.

Remarks on this clonotype: One end of the junction varies from germline; a read error may be responsible. V and J are TRBV11-2 and TRBJ2-5; TRBD2 matches at 10 bases. The CDR3 sequence is 17 residues long. CDR1 is SGHAT and CDR2 is FQNNGV in the germline V gene. The CDR3 region has the DNA TGTGCCAACAGCTTAGACTGGACTAGCGGTGGGCAAGAGACCCAGTACTTC. Residues: CANSLDWTSGGQETQYF.

This clonotype came up many times. This rearrangement joins TRBV10-3 to TRBJ2-5, with D possibly matching TRBD2 (5 bases). Germline-derived CDR1 and CDR2 are ENHRY and SYGVKD. The CDR3 has 15 amino acids. Trimming shortened V by 4 bases and J by 1 base, and 13 bases separated the two germline ends. CDR3 amino acids: CAISAVSGSQETQYF. CDR3 DNA: TGTGCCATCAGTGCGGTCTCGGGGTCCCAAGAGACCCAGTACTTC.

Of note for this clonotype: The conserved phenylalanine or tryptophan is not found at the CDR3 terminus, so this likely reflects a read error. The chain has TRBV29-1 and TRBJ2-3; D gene unclear. The CDR3 covers 15 residues. V lost 2 bases and J lost 3, with 15 bases in between. Germline CDR1 SQVTM, CDR2 ANQGSEA. CDR3 residues: CSVEMADRSTDTQYL. The CDR3 DNA reads TGCAGCGTTGAAATGGCGGACCGTAGTACAGATACGCAGTATTTA.

The table lists this clonotype with many counts. The chain joins TRBV6-2 or TRBV6-3 to TRBJ2-2; 9 nucleotides line up with TRBD2. CDR1 and CDR2 (germline): MNHEY, SVGEGT. The CDR3 has 16 residues. Trimming cost V 0 bases and J 6 bases; bases outside gene matches: 5. DNA for the CDR3: TGTGCCAGCAGTTACTCGACGGGACTAGCAGCCGGGGAGCTGTTTTTT. Its protein is CASSYSTGLAAGELFF.

As for this clonotype: A much larger clone lies a single base off, so this may be a read error. The chain links TRBV14 to TRBJ2-2; D is perhaps TRBD2 (7 bases). This CDR3 contains 16 residues. Trimming removed 4 bases at V and 7 bases at J, with 19 bases between. From germline, CDR1 is SGHDN and CDR2 FVKESK. CDR3 in DNA: TGTGCCAGCAGCCGAGAGGGGGGGGCCTATGGCGGGGAGCTGTTTTTT. This translates into CASSREGGAYGGELFF.

Regarding this clonotype: A much bigger clone sits one base away, suggesting this may be a read error. V and J are TRBV6-2 or TRBV6-3 and TRBJ1-1; 7 positions match TRBD1. From germline, CDR1 is MNHEY and CDR2 SVGEGT. The length of the CDR3 is 15 residues. V gave up 5 bases and J gave up 3 bases; unmatched junction bases: 9. The CDR3 DNA is TGTGCCAGCAGTATCCGACAGGGACGGGACACTGAAGCTTTCTTT. Translating it yields CASSIRQGRDTEAFF.

This clonotype appeared once. A much larger clone differs by one base, so this may be a read error. This rearrangement joins TRBV4-3 to TRBJ1-1; D is possibly TRBD1 (6 bases). Trimming stripped 4 bases from V and 4 bases from J, with 16 bases between. CDR3 length: 15 residues. The germline V gene has CDR1 LGHNA and CDR2 YSLEER. As DNA, the CDR3 is TGCGCCAGCAGCCTCGCCGGGACAAGGGGCACTGAAGCTTTCTTT. This translates into CASSLAGTRGTEAFF.

The CDR3 is CANTPGTGVVTQYF. The CDR3 nucleotides are TGTGCGAACACCCCCGGGACAGGGGTAGTGACCCAGTACTTC. This sequence joins TRBV11-1 and TRBJ2-5; TRBD1 aligns across 10 bases. Germline CDR1 and CDR2: SGHAT and FQDESV (reference sequence). CDR3 length: 14 amino acids.

This clonotype was seen a handful of times. One junction end disagrees with the germline gene, perhaps due to a read error. The chain's CDR3 is CASSLMGQRENKLLF. In nucleotides, the CDR3 is TGTGCCAGCAGCTTGATGGGGCAGAGGGAGAACAAATTGCTCTTC. The rearrangement links TRBV5-6 to TRBJ2-1; possibly TRBD1 or TRBD2 for D (5 bases each). The length of the CDR3 is 15 residues. Germline V CDR1 and CDR2: SGHDT, YYEEEE.

This clonotype has more than one count but fewer than ten. DNA of the CDR3: TGTGCCAGCAGTTCTCAAGGGAGAAACACTGAAGCTTTCTTT. This encodes CASSSQGRNTEAFF. This chain links TRBV28 with TRBJ1-1; no clear D gene. CDR3 size: 14 residues. CDR1 and CDR2 from the germline V gene are MDHEN and SYDVKM. V was trimmed by 4 bases and J by 2 bases, leaving 11 bases between them.

This clonotype was seen only a few times. J is TRBJ2-5 and V is TRBV6-5; D tentatively fits TRBD1 or TRBD2 (5 bases each). The germline V gene encodes CDR1 MNHEY and CDR2 SVGAGI. The CDR3 has 15 amino acids. Deletions cut 3 bases from V and 1 base from J, with 12 bases between. CDR3 in amino acids: CASSYSWGTQETQYF. The CDR3 bases are TGTGCCAGCAGTTATTCGTGGGGGACCCAAGAGACCCAGTACTTC.

For this clonotype: The final CDR3 position lacks the conserved phenylalanine or tryptophan, pointing to a likely read error. V is TRBV11-2 and J is TRBJ2-5, with unresolved D. The CDR3 is 12 amino acids. Per germline, CDR1 SGHAT and CDR2 FQNNGV. The CDR3 here is CASSLNRGTQYS. The CDR3 nucleotides are TGTGCTAGCAGCTTGAATCGAGGGACCCAGTACTCC.

In the case of this clonotype: One base away lies a much larger clone, so this may be a sequencing read error. This CDR3 is CTSRHTGTSSYEQYF. CDR3 coding DNA: TGTACCAGCAGACACACCGGGACTAGCTCCTACGAGCAGTACTTC. The chain recombines TRBV6-2 or TRBV6-3 with TRBJ2-7, with TRBD2 identical over 8 bases. The germline gives CDR1 MNHEY, CDR2 SVGEGT. There are 15 residues in the CDR3.